This TCR beta chain came from a study of blood T cell repertoires in COVID-19. On the study more broadly: The study drew acute and convalescent COVID-19 samples from the United States, Italy and Spain. T cells, B-cell-depleted T cells, or PBMCs provided the cDNA or gDNA that served as material.

Under the authors' procedure: Counts of nucleated cells, estimated from reference gene primer amplification, were obtained. Measured with immunoSEQ multiplex PCR; TCRdb has only the in-frame clones, and not every one. That table gives V, J and clone size, and the DNA gave D and trimming. Of around 200,000 clones listed, over 75% are singletons. The CDR3 consists of 14 residues. Trimming removed 6 bases from V and 5 bases from J; junction bases left unmatched: 7. The germline V gene encodes CDR1 SNHLY and CDR2 FYNNEI. This sequence was found in a man aged 35 to 55 with active or convalescent COVID-19. Sequencing used peripheral blood. The chain recombines TRBV2 with TRBJ2-1, with TRBD1 matching over 7 bases. CDR3 residues: CASRAGTANNEQFF. DNA for the CDR3: TGTGCCAGCAGGGCCGGGACAGCTAACAATGAGCAGTTCTTC.